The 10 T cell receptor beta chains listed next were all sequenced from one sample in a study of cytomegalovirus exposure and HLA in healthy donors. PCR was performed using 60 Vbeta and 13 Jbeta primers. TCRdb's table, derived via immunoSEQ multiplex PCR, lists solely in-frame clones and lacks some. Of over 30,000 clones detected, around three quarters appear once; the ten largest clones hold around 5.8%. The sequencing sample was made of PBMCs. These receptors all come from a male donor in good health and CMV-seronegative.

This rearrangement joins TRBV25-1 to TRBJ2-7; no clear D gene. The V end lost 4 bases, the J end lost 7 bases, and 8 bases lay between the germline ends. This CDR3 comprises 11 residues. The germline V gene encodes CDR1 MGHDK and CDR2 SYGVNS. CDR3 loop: CASSASVEQYF. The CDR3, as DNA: TGTGCCAGCAGTGCTTCAGTGGAGCAGTACTTC.

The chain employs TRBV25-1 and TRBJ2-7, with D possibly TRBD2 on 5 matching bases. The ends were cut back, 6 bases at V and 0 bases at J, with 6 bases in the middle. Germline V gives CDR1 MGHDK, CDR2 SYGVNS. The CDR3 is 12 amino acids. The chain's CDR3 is CASRGSSYEQYF. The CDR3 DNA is TGTGCCAGCAGGGGGAGCTCCTACGAGCAGTACTTC.

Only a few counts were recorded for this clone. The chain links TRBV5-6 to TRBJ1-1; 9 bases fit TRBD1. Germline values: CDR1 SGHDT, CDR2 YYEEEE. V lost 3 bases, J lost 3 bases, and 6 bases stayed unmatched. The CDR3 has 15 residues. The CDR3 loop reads CASSSAGTGYTEAFF. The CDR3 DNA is TGTGCCAGCAGCTCTGCCGGGACAGGGTACACTGAAGCTTTCTTT.

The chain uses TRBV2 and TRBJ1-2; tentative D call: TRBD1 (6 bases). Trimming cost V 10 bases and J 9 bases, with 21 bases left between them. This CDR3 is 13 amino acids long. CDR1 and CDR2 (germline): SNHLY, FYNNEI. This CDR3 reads CAKTQGMPRSYTF. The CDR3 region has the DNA TGTGCCAAGACACAGGGTATGCCTAGGAGCTACACCTTC. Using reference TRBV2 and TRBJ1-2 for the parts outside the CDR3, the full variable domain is EPEVTQTPSHQVTQMGQEVILRCVPISNHLYFYWYRQILGQKVEFLVSFYNNEISEKSEIFDDQFSVERPDGSNFTLKIRSTKLEDSAMYFCAKTQGMPRSYTFGSGTRLTVV.

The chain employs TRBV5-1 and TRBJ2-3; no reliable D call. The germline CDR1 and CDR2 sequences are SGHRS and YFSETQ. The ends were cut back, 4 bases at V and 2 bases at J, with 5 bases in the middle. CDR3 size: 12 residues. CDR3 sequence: CASSQATDTQYF. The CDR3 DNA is TGCGCCAGCAGCCAGGCCACAGATACGCAGTATTTT.

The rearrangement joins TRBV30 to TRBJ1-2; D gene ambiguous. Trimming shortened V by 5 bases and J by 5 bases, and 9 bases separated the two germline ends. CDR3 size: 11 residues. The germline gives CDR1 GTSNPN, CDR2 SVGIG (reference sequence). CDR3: CAWGEEYGYTF. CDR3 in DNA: TGTGCCTGGGGGGAGGAGTATGGCTACACCTTC.

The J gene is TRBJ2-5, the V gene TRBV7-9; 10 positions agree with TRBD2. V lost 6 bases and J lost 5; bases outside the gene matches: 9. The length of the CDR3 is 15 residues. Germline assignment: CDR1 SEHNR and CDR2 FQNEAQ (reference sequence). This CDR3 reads CASRDSGGGGETQYF. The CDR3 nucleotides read TGTGCCAGCAGGGACAGCGGGGGGGGCGGGGAGACCCAGTACTTC.

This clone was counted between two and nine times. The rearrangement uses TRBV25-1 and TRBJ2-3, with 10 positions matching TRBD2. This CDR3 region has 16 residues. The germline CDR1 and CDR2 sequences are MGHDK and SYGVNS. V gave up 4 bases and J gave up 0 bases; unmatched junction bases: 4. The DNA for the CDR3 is TGTGCCAGCAGTGGGGAGCGGGGGGGGAGCACAGATACGCAGTATTTT. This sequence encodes CASSGERGGSTDTQYF.

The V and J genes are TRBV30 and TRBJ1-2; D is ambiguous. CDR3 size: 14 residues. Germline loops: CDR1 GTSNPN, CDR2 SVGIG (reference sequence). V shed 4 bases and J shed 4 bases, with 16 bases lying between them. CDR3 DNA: TGTGCCTGGAATAAGCCGGGAGTGATCTATGGCTACACCTTC. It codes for CAWNKPGVIYGYTF. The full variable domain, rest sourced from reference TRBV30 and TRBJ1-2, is SQTIHQWPATLVQPVGSPLSLECTVEGTSNPNLYWYRQAAGRGLQLLFYSVGIGQISSEVPQNLSASRPQDRQFILSSKKLLLSDSGFYLCAWNKPGVIYGYTFGSGTRLTVV.

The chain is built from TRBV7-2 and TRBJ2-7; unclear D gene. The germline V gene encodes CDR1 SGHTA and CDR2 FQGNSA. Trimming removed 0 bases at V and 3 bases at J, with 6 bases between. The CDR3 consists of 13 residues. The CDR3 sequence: CASSLARYYEQYF. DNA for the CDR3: TGTGCCAGCAGCTTAGCGAGGTACTACGAGCAGTACTTC.